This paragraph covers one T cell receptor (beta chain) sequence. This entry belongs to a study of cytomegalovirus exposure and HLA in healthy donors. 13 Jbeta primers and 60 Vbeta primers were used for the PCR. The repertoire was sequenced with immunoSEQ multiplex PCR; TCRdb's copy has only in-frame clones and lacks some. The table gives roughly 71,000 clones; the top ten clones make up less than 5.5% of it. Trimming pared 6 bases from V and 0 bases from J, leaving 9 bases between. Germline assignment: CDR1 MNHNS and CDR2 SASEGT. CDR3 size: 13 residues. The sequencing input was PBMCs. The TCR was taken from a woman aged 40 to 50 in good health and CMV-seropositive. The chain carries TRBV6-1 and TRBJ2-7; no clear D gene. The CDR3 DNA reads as TGTGCCAGCAGGTTACACAGCTCCTACGAGCAGTACTTC. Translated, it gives CASRLHSSYEQYF.